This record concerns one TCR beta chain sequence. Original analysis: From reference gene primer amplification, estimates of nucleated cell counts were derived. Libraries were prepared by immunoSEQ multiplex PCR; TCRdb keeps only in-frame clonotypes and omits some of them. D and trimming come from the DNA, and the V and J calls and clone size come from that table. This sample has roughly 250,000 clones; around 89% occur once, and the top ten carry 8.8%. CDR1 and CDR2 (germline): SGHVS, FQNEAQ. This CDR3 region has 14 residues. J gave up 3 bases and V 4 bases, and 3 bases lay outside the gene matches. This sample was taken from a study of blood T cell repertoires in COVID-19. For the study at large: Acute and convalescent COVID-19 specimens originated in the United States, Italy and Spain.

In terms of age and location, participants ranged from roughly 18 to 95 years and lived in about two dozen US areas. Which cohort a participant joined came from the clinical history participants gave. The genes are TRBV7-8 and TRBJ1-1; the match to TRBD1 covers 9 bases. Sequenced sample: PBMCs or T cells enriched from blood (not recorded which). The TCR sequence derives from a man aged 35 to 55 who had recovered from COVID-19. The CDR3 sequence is CASSSGQGHTEAFF. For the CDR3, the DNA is TGTGCCAGCAGCTCCGGACAGGGGCACACTGAAGCTTTCTTT.